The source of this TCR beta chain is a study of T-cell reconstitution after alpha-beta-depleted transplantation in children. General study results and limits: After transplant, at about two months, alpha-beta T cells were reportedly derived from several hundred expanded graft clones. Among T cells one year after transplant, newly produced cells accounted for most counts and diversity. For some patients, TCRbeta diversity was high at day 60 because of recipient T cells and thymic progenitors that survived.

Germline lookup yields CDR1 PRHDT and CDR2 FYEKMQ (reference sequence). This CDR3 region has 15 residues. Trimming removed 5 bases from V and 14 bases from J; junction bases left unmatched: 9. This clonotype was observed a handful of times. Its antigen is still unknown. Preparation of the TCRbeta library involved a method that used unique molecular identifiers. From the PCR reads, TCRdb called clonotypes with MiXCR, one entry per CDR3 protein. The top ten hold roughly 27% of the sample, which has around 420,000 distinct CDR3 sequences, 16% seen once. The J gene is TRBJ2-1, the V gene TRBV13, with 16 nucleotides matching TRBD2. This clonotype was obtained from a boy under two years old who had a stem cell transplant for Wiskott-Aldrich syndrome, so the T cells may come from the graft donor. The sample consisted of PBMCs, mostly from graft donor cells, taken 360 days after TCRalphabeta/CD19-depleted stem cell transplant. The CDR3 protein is CASSLGTSGRAREFF. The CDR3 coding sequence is TGTGCCAGCAGCCTCGGGACTAGCGGGAGGGCGAGGGAGTTCTTC.